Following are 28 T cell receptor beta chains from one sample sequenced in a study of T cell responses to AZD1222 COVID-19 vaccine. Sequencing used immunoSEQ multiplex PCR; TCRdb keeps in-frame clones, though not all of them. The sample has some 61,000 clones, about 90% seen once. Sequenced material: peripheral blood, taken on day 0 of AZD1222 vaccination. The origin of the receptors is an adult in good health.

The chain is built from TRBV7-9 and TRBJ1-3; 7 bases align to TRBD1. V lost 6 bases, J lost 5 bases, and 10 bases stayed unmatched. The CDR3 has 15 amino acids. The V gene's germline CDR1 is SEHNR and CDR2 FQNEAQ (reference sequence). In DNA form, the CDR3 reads TGTGCCAGCAGGGACAGGAACCTAGGTAGAAACACCATATATTTT. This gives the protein CASRDRNLGRNTIYF.

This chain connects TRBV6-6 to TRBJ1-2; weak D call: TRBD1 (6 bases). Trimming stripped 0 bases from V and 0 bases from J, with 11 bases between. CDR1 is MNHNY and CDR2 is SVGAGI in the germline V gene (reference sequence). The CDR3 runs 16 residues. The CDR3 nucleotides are TGTGCCAGCAGTTACTCGAGACAGGAGCCTAACTATGGCTACACCTTC. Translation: CASSYSRQEPNYGYTF.

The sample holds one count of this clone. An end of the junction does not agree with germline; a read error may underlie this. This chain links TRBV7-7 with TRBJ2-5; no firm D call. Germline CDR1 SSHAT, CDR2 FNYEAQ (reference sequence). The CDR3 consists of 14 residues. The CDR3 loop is CASSPSPLGETQYF. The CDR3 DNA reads TGTGCTAGCAGTCCATCCCCGCTAGGGGAGACCCAGTACTTC.

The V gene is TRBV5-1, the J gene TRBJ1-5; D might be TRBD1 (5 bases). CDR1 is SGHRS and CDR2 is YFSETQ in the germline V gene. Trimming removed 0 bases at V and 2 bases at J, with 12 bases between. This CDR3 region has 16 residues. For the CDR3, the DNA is TGCGCCAGCAGCTTGGGAGGGGAAGGGGGCAATCAGCCCCAGCATTTT. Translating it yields CASSLGGEGGNQPQHF.

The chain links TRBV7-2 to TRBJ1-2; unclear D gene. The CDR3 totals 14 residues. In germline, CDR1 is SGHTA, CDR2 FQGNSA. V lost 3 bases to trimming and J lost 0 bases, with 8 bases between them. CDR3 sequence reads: CASSLEQSNYGYTF. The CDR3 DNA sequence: TGTGCCAGCAGCTTGGAACAGTCTAACTATGGCTACACCTTC. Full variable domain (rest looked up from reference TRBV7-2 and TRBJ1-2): GAGVSQSPSNKVTEKGKDVELRCDPISGHTALYWYRQSLGQGLEFLIYFQGNSAPDKSGLPSDRFSAERTGGSVSTLTIQRTQQEDSAVYLCASSLEQSNYGYTFGSGTRLTVV.

The CDR3, as DNA: TGTGCCAGCAGTTCCACCGGGACAGGGGAAGAGACCCAGTACTTC. Protein: CASSSTGTGEETQYF. The rearrangement joins TRBV28 to TRBJ2-5; 10 bases map to TRBD1. The CDR3 spans 15 residues. After removal of 4 bases from V and 3 bases from J, the junction contained 5 bases not matched to a gene. CDR1 is MDHEN and CDR2 is SYDVKM in the germline V gene.

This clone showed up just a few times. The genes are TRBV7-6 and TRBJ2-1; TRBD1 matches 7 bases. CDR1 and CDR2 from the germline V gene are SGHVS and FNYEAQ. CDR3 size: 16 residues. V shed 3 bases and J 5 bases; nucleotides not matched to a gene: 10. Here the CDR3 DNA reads TGTGCCAGCAGCTTTTTGAGGGGGCGGAAAGACAATGAGCAGTTCTTC. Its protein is CASSFLRGRKDNEQFF. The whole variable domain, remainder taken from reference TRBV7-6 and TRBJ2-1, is GAGVSQSPRYKVTKRGQDVALRCDPISGHVSLYWYRQALGQGPEFLTYFNYEAQQDKSGLPNDRFSAERPEGSISTLTIQRTEQRDSAMYRCASSFLRGRKDNEQFFGPGTRLTVL.

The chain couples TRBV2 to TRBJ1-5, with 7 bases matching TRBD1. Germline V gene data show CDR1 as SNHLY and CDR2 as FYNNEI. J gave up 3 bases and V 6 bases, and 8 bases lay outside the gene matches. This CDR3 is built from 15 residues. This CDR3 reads CASSFMGTANQPQHF. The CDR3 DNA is TGTGCCAGCAGCTTTATGGGGACAGCCAATCAGCCCCAGCATTTT.

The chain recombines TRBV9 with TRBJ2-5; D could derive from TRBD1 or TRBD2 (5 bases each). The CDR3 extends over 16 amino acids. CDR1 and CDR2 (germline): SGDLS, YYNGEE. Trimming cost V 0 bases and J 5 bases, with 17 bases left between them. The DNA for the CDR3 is TGTGCCAGCAGCGTAGGGGGGTACGGGTCCGGGGAGACCCAGTACTTC. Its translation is CASSVGGYGSGETQYF.

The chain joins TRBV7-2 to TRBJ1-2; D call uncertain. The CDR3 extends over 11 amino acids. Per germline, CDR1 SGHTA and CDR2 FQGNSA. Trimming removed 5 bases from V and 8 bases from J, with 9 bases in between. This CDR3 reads CASSIKAGYTF. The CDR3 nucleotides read TGTGCCAGCAGCATAAAGGCCGGCTACACCTTC.

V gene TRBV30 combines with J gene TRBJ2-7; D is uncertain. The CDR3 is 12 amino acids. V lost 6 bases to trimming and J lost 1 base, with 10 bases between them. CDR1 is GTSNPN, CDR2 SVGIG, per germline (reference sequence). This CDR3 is CACLEESYEQYF. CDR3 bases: TGTGCCTGTCTCGAGGAGTCCTACGAGCAGTACTTC.

For the CDR3, the DNA is TGTGCCAGCAGTTCTGGGGGAAACACCATATATTTT. Encoded protein: CASSSGGNTIYF. The rearrangement joins TRBV12-3 or TRBV12-4 to TRBJ1-3; D not certain. Trimming took 4 bases from V and 4 from J, leaving 5 bases between them. CDR3 length: 12 amino acids.

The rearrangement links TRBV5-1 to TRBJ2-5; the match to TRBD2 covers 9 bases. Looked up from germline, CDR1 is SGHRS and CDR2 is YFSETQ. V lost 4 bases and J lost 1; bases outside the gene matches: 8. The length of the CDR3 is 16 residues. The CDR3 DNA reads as TGCGCCAGCAGCCCGACCCCTAGCGGGGTCCAAGAGACCCAGTACTTC. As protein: CASSPTPSGVQETQYF.

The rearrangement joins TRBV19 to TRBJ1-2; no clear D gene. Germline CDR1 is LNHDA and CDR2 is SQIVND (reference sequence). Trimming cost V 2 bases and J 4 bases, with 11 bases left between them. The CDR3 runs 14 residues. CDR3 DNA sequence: TGTGCCAGTAGTATAACGACACCTACCTATGGCTACACCTTC. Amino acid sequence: CASSITTPTYGYTF.

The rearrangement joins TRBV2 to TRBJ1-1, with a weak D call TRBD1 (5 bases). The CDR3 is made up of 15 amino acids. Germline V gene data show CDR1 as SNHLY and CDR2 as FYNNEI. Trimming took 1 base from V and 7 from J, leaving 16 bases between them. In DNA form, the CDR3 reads TGTGCCAGCAGTGAAGGGGCCAGGGCCCGCTTTGAAGCTTTCTTT. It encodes CASSEGARARFEAFF.

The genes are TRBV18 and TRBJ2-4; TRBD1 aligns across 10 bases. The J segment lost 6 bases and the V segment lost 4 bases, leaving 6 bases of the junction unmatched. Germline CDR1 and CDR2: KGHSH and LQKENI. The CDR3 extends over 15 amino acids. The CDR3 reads CASSQGQGRGNIQYF. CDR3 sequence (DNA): TGTGCCAGCTCACAGGGACAGGGGCGAGGAAACATTCAGTACTTC.

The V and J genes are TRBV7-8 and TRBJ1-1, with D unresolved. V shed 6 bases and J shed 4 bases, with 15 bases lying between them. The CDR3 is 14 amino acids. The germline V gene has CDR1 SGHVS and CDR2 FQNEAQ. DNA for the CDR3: TGTGCCAGCAGGCGACAACCTGGCGGCACTGAAGCTTTCTTT. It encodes CASRRQPGGTEAFF.

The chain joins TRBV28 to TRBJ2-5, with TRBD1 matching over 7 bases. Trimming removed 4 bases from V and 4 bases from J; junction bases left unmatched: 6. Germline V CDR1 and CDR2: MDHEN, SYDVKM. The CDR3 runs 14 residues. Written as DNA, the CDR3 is TGTGCCAGCAGTTACGGACAGGCGGGAGAGACCCAGTACTTC. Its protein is CASSYGQAGETQYF. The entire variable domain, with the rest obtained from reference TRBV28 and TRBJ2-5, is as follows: DVKVTQSSRYLVKRTGEKVFLECVQDMDHENMFWYRQDPGLGLRLIYFSYDVKMKEKGDIPEGYSVSREKKERFSLILESASTNQTSMYLCASSYGQAGETQYFGPGTRLLVL.

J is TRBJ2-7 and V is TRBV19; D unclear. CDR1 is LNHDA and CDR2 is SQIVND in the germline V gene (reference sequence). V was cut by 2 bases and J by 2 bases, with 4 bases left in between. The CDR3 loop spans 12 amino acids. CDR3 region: CASSISAYEQYF. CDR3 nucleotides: TGTGCCAGTAGTATATCAGCCTACGAGCAGTACTTC. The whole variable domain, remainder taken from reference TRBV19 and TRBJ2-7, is DGGITQSPKYLFRKEGQNVTLSCEQNLNHDAMYWYRQDPGQGLRLIYYSQIVNDFQKGDIAEGYSVSREKKESFPLTVTSAQKNPTAFYLCASSISAYEQYFGPGTRLTVT.

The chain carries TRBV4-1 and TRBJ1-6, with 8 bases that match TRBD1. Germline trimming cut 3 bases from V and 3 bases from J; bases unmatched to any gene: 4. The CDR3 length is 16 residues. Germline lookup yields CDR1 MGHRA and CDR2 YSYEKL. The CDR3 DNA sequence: TGCGCCAGCAGCCAGTTGGGACAGGACTATAATTCACCCCTCCACTTT. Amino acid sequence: CASSQLGQDYNSPLHF.

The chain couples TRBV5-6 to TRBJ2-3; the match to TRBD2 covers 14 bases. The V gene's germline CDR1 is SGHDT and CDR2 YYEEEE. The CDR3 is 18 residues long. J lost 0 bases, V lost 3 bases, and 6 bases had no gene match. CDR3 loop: CASSWTSGGKPSTDTQYF. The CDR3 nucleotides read TGTGCCAGCAGCTGGACTAGCGGGGGGAAGCCTAGCACAGATACGCAGTATTTT.

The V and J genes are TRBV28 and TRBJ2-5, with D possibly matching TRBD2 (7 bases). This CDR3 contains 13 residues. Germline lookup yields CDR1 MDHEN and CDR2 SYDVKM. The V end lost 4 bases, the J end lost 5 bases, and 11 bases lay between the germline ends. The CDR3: CASSSGGAETQYF. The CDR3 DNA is TGTGCCAGCAGTTCGGGGGGCGCCGAGACCCAGTACTTC.

The CDR3 DNA is TGTGCCAGCAGTTACTCCCTGGGCTCCTACGAGCAGTACTTC. It is translated as CASSYSLGSYEQYF. The chain joins TRBV6-6 to TRBJ2-7; D not resolved. Germline values: CDR1 MNHNY, CDR2 SVGAGI (reference sequence). Trimming pared 0 bases from V and 0 bases from J, leaving 6 bases between. The CDR3 extends over 14 amino acids.

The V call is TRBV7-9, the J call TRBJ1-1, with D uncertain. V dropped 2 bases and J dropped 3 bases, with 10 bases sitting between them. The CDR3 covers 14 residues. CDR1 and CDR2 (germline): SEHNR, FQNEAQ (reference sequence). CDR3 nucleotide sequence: TGTGCCAGCAGCTTACGTCAGCGGGACACTGAAGCTTTCTTT. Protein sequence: CASSLRQRDTEAFF.

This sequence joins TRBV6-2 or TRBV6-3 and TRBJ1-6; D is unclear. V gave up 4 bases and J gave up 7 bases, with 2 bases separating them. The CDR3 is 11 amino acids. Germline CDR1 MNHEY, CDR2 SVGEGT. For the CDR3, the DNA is TGTGCCAGCAGTTGGAATTCACCCCTCCACTTT. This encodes CASSWNSPLHF.

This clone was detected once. CDR3 amino acids: CASSVGTASYAGNTIYF. In DNA form, the CDR3 reads TGTGCCAGCAGCGTCGGGACAGCTTCCTATGCTGGAAACACCATATATTTT. This chain connects TRBV9 to TRBJ1-3, with TRBD1 matching 7 bases. Germline V gene data show CDR1 as SGDLS and CDR2 as YYNGEE. V gave up 2 bases and J gave up 2 bases; unmatched junction bases: 10. This CDR3 comprises 17 residues.

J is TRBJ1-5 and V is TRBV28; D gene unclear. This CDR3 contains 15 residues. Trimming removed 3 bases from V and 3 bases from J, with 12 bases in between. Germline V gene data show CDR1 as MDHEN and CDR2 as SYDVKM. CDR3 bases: TGTGCCAGCAGTTTCAATTTTAACCCCAATCAGCCCCAGCATTTT. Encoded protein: CASSFNFNPNQPQHF.

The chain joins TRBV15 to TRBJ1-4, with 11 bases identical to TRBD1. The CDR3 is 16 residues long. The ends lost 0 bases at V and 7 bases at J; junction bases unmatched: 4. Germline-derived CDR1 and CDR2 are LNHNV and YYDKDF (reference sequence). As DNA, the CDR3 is TGTGCCACCAGCAGAGATGTAGGGACAGGGGGTGAAAAACTGTTTTTT. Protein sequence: CATSRDVGTGGEKLFF. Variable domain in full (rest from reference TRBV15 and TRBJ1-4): DAMVIQNPRYQVTQFGKPVTLSCSQTLNHNVMYWYQQKSSQAPKLLFHYYDKDFNNEADTPDNFQSRRPNTSFCFLDIRSPGLGDTAMYLCATSRDVGTGGEKLFFGSGTQLSVL.